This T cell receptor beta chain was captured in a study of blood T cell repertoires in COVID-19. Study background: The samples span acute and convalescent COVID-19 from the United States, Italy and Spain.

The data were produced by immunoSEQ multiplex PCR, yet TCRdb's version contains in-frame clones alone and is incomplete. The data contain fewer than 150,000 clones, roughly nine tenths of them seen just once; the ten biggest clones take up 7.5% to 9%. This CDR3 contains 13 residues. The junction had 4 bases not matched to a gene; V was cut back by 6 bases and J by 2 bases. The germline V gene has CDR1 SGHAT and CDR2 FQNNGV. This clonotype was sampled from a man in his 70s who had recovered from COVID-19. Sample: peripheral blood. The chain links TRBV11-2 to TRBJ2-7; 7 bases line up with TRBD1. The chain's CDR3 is CASSRTGPYEQYF. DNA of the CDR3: TGTGCCAGCAGTCGGACAGGACCCTACGAGCAGTACTTC.